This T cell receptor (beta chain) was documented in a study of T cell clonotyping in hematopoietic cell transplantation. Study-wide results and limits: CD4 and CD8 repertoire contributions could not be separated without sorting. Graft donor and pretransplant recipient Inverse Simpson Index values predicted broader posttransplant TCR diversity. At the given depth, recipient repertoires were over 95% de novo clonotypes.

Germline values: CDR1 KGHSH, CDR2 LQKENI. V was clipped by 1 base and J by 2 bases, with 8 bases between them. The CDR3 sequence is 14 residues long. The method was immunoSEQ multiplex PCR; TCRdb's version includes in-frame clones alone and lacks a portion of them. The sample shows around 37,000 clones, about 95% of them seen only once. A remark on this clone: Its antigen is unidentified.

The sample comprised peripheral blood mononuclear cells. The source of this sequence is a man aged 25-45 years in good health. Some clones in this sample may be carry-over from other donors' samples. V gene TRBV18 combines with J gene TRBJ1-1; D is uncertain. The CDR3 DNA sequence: TGTGCCAGCTCACCACAGGGTACAAACACTGAAGCTTTCTTT. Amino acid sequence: CASSPQGTNTEAFF.